Listed below are T cell receptor beta chains from one sample, sequenced in a study of blood T cell repertoires in COVID-19. Measured with immunoSEQ multiplex PCR; TCRdb has only the in-frame clones, and not every one. The repertoire holds about 98,000 clones, with roughly 80% as singletons. Specimen: peripheral blood. These receptors were collected from a woman of 80 years or more with acute or convalescent COVID-19. CDR3s include the opening cysteine and the closing phenylalanine or tryptophan. The D gene is left open where the match is weak. The listing skips clone size in some rows; elsewhere it reads once, few, many or a size class.

DNA | CDR3 | J | V | size | D
TGTGCCAGCAGCCCAGACAGATTGGGTATCTTC | CASSPDRLGIF | TRBJ2-1 | TRBV7-2 | NA | NA
TGTGCCATCAGGACAGGTAATGAAAAACTGTTTTTT | CAIRTGNEKLFF | TRBJ1-4 | TRBV24-1 | NA | TRBD1
TGTGCCAGCAGCCAGGCAAGACAGGGCACTGAAGCTTTCTTT | CASSQARQGTEAFF | TRBJ1-1 | TRBV14 | NA | TRBD1
TGCGCCAGCAGCCAGTCCTCCCCTAGCACAGATACGCAGTATTTT | CASSQSSPSTDTQYF | TRBJ2-3 | TRBV5-1 | NA | NA
TGTGCCAGCAGCGTAGCTTTGGAGACTAGCGGGGGGACCAATACGCAGTATTTT | CASSVALETSGGTNTQYF | TRBJ2-3 | TRBV9 | NA | TRBD2
TGTGCCAGCAGTTTAGGAAGGGGCGCCCACACAGATACGCAGTATTTT | CASSLGRGAHTDTQYF | TRBJ2-3 | TRBV27 | NA | NA
TGCGCCAGCAGCCAAGGAGTATTTGGCGGGGGGGCGAATGAGCAGTTCTTC | CASSQGVFGGGANEQFF | TRBJ2-1 | TRBV4-3 | NA | TRBD2
TGCAGCGTTTACTCTGGTGAAAAACTGTTTTTT | CSVYSGEKLFF | TRBJ1-4 | TRBV29-1 | NA | NA
TGTGCCAGCAGCCCCCGGACAGGATTGAGCCAAGAGACCCAGTACTTC | CASSPRTGLSQETQYF | TRBJ2-5 | TRBV9 | once | TRBD1
TGTGCCAGCAGCGCCGACATGGGTCTTAATGAAAAACTGTTTTTT | CASSADMGLNEKLFF | TRBJ1-4 | TRBV9 | NA | NA
TGTGCCAGCAGCTTGACCGGGGGGAACACCGGGGAGCTGTTTTTT | CASSLTGGNTGELFF | TRBJ2-2 | TRBV5-6 | NA | NA
TGTGCCAGCTCGCCCACTAGCGGGGGGAACACAGATACGCAGTATTTT | CASSPTSGGNTDTQYF | TRBJ2-3 | TRBV18 | NA | TRBD2
TGTGCCAGACAAGCTAAAGCCCCGGGACAGGGGCACAATGAGCAGTTCTTC | CARQAKAPGQGHNEQFF | TRBJ2-1 | TRBV2 | NA | TRBD1
TGTGCCAGCAGCTTGGGTCGGACAGTTAACTATGGCTACACCTTC | CASSLGRTVNYGYTF | TRBJ1-2 | TRBV13 | once | NA
TGTGCCAGCAGTTTACAGGGACTAGCCAAAAACATTCAGTACTTC | CASSLQGLAKNIQYF | TRBJ2-4 | TRBV28 | once | NA
TGCGCCAGCAGCCAAGATCGAGGTCCGACAGGGCTCACAGATACGCAGTATTTT | CASSQDRGPTGLTDTQYF | TRBJ2-3 | TRBV4-3 | NA | TRBD1
TGTGCCAGCAGCGTCCGGGGGGACGATGGCTACACCTTC | CASSVRGDDGYTF | TRBJ1-2 | TRBV6-5 | NA | NA
TGTGCCATCAGTGTTCAGGGCCCGGGCACTGAAGCTTTCTTT | CAISVQGPGTEAFF | TRBJ1-1 | TRBV10-3 | NA | NA
TGTGCCAGTAGTATGGACCAGGGGCCGACAGGGGGATATGGCTACACCTTC | CASSMDQGPTGGYGYTF | TRBJ1-2 | TRBV19 | NA | TRBD1
TGTGCCAGCAGCTTTTCACAAAACACTGAAGCTTTCTTT | CASSFSQNTEAFF | TRBJ1-1 | TRBV7-2 | few | NA
TGTGCCAGCAGCAAAACTAGCACAGATACGCAGTATTTT | CASSKTSTDTQYF | TRBJ2-3 | TRBV7-9 | few | NA
TGTGCCAGCAGCTTGTTAGCAGATGGCTACACCTTC | CASSLLADGYTF | TRBJ1-2 | TRBV5-5 | NA | NA
TGTGCCAGCAGCTTGGGGACTAGAGGTCCCGGGGAGCTGTTTTTT | CASSLGTRGPGELFF | TRBJ2-2 | TRBV5-4 | NA | TRBD2
TGTGCCACCAGCAGATCCGGGGGGCCCCAGACCCAGTACTTC | CATSRSGGPQTQYF | TRBJ2-5 | TRBV15 | few | NA
TGTGCCAGTAGTATATCGTGGCAGTTCAATCAGCCCCAGCATTTT | CASSISWQFNQPQHF | TRBJ1-5 | TRBV19 | NA | NA
TGTGCCAGCAGCGGGGGGACAGGCACAGATACGCAGTATTTT | CASSGGTGTDTQYF | TRBJ2-3 | TRBV9 | NA | TRBD1
TGTGCCAGCAGGGAAGGGACAGGGGGCTTATATGGCTACATCTTC | CASREGTGGLYGYIF | TRBJ1-2 | TRBV6-1 | once | TRBD1
TGTGCCAGCAGTTGGTACAGGGGGTTGTACACTGAAGCTTTCTTT | CASSWYRGLYTEAFF | TRBJ1-1 | TRBV28 | few | TRBD1
TGTGCCAGCAGCGGACTAGGAACTGGGGAAGAGACCCAGTACTTC | CASSGLGTGEETQYF | TRBJ2-5 | TRBV7-2 | NA | TRBD2
TGTGCCAGCAGCTACCAAAGGGGGGGACCCACAGATACGCAGTATTTT | CASSYQRGGPTDTQYF | TRBJ2-3 | TRBV7-2 | NA | NA
TGTGCCACCAGCAGAGATAGGGGTCCAGATACGCAGTATTTT | CATSRDRGPDTQYF | TRBJ2-3 | TRBV15 | NA | NA
TGTGCCGCCAGGGACGGGACAAGGGGTATGCATTTT | CAARDGTRGMHF | TRBJ1-5 | TRBV10-3 | NA | NA
TGTGCCAGCAGCCGCGGCACAGATACGCAGTATTTT | CASSRGTDTQYF | TRBJ2-3 | TRBV14 | NA | NA
TGTGCCAGTAGTATAGGAATCGGCTATGGCTACACCTTC | CASSIGIGYGYTF | TRBJ1-2 | TRBV19 | NA | NA
TGTGCCAGCAGTTACTCGCACAGGGGGAAAGACATTCAGTACTTC | CASSYSHRGKDIQYF | TRBJ2-4 | TRBV6-6 | NA | TRBD1
TGTGCCAGCAGCCGGGGGGGCAGTACTGGGGCCAACGTCCTGACTTTC | CASSRGGSTGANVLTF | TRBJ2-6 | TRBV4-2 | NA | NA
TGCGCCAGCAGTGGGGAACCGACAGGAATGACGTCCGGGGAGCTGTTTTTT | CASSGEPTGMTSGELFF | TRBJ2-2 | TRBV10-1 | NA | NA
TGTGCCAGCAGTGTCCAGGGTTCAGGTGAGCAGTTCTTC | CASSVQGSGEQFF | TRBJ2-1 | TRBV2 | NA | NA
TGTGCCAGCAACCGGGACAGGACTTTTTCACCCCTCCACTTT | CASNRDRTFSPLHF | TRBJ1-6 | TRBV28 | once | TRBD1
TGTGCCAGCAGGGTCTCCTCACCAGGAAATCAGCCCCAGCATTTT | CASRVSSPGNQPQHF | TRBJ1-5 | TRBV28 | NA | NA
TGTGCCAGTAGTGGGACTAGCGGGGGGAACACCGGGGAGCTGTTTTTT | CASSGTSGGNTGELFF | TRBJ2-2 | TRBV19 | NA | TRBD2
TGCGCCAGCAGCCAAACCCCTACGCGGGGGGGCCGTAATGAGCAGTTCTTC | CASSQTPTRGGRNEQFF | TRBJ2-1 | TRBV4-3 | NA | TRBD2
TGTGCCAGCAGCTCCCCATGGAGGCTAGCGGGGTCCAATGAGCAGTTCTTC | CASSSPWRLAGSNEQFF | TRBJ2-1 | TRBV5-5 | NA | TRBD2
TGTGCCAGCAGTGCTGGGGGGGGCGGCGGCTATGGCTACACCTTC | CASSAGGGGGYGYTF | TRBJ1-2 | TRBV28 | NA | NA
TGTGCCACCAGCATCACAGGGTCAAACACCGGGGAGCTGTTTTTT | CATSITGSNTGELFF | TRBJ2-2 | TRBV24-1 | NA | NA
TGTGCCACCAGCAGAGATCTGGGGAGTATGAACACTGAAGCTTTCTTT | CATSRDLGSMNTEAFF | TRBJ1-1 | TRBV15 | NA | NA
TGTGCCAGCAGCCAAATGACATCCAATTCACCCCTCCACTTT | CASSQMTSNSPLHF | TRBJ1-6 | TRBV3-1/TRBV3-2 | NA | NA